This TCR beta chain originates from a study of regulatory T cells in long-lasting Graves disease. Study-wide results and limits: Newly diagnosed patients shared 1,000 or so public clonotypes; persistent patients shared around 2,500. Persistent cases favored TRBV28, TRBJ1-2 and TRBJ2-5.

Time point described: newly diagnosed GD, antithyroid drugs for less than 3 months. Making the TCR library involved RNA that had been extracted from PBMCs. Building of the TCR beta libraries involved iRepertoire HTBI primers and Arm-PCR of CDR3 regions. TCRdb ran MiXCR on the multiplex PCR reads and lists one entry per CDR3 protein. The data hold 450,000 to 650,000 distinct CDR3 sequences, with about 16% observed a single time. Per germline, CDR1 SEHNR and CDR2 FQNEAQ (reference sequence). This CDR3 contains 16 residues. Comments on this clonotype: Antigen specificity is unknown. It differs at one base from a far larger clone, so likely a read error.

The same data also contributed to another study, on T cells in Graves' hyperthyroidism and ophthalmopathy. From that report: In the first-round RT-PCR of the TCR CDR3, the HTBI primer set was used. Most expanded thyroid clonotypes above 0.001 recurred in blood.

Sequenced here: peripheral blood mononuclear cells (PBMCs), sampled at new diagnosis, from a patient treated with antithyroid drugs. This sequence joins TRBV7-9 and TRBJ2-1; 10 bases align to TRBD2. The better agreement between TRBJ2-7 and the DNA end casts doubt on the J call. The clonotype originates from a woman aged 40-60 years with Graves disease. CDR3 residues: CASRAQTSGEYNEQYF. The DNA of the CDR3 is TGTGCCAGCAGAGCGCAAACTAGCGGGGAGTACAATGAGCAGTACTTC.